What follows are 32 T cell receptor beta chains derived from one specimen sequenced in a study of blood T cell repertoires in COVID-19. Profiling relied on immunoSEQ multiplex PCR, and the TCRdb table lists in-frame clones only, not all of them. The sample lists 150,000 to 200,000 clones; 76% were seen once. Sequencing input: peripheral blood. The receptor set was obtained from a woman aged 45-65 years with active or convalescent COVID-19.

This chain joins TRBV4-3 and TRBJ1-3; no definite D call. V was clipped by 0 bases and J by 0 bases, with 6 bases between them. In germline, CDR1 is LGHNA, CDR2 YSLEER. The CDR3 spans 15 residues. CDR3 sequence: CASSQEGDSGNTIYF. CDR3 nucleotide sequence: TGCGCCAGCAGCCAAGAGGGAGACTCTGGAAACACCATATATTTT.

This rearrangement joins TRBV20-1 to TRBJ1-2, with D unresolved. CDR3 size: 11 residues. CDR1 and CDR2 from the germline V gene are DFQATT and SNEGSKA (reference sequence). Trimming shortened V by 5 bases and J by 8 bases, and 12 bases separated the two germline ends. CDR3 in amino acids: CSAPVGWGYTF. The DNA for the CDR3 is TGCAGTGCTCCCGTTGGCTGGGGCTACACCTTC.

The CDR3 is CASRPTGAYEQYF. CDR3 DNA: TGTGCCAGCAGGCCGACGGGAGCCTACGAGCAGTACTTC. V gene TRBV6-6 combines with J gene TRBJ2-7; D is possibly TRBD2 (6 bases). Trimming removed 6 bases from V and 2 bases from J, with 11 bases in between. Germline CDR1 and CDR2: MNHNY and SVGAGI (reference sequence). The CDR3 length is 13 residues.

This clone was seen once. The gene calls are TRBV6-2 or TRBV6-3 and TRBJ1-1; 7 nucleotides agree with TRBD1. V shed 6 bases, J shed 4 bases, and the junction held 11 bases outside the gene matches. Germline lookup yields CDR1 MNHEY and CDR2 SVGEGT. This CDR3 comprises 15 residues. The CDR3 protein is CASSYRQGSPTEAFF. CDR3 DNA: TGTGCCAGCAGCTATAGACAGGGATCGCCCACTGAAGCTTTCTTT.

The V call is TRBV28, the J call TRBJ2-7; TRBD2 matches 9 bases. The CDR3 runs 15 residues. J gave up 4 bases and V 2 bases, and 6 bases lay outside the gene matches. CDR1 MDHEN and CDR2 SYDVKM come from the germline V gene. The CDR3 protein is CASSLIASGAYEQYF. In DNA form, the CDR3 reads TGTGCCAGCAGTTTAATCGCTAGCGGGGCGTACGAGCAGTACTTC.

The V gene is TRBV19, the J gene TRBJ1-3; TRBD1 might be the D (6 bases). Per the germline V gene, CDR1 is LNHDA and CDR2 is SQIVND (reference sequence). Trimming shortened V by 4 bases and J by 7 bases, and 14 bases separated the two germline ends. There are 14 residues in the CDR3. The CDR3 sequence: CASSRGPAGNTIYF. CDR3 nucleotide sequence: TGTGCCAGTAGTAGGGGGCCGGCCGGCAACACCATATATTTT.

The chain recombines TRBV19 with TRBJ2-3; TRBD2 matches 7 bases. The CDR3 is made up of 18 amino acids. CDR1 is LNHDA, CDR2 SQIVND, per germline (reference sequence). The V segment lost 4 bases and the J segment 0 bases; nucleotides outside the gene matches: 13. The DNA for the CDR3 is TGTGCCAGTAGTAGGTCTAGCGGCAACCTGGGAAGCACAGATACGCAGTATTTT. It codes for CASSRSSGNLGSTDTQYF.

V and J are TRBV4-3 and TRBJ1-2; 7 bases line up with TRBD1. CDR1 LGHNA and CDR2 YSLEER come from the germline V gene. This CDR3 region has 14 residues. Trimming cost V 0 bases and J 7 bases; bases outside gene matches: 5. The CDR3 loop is CASSQEEGAAGYTF. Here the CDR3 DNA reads TGCGCCAGCAGCCAAGAAGAGGGGGCGGCTGGCTACACCTTC.

As DNA, the CDR3 is TGTGCCAGCTCACCATCTGGACAGGGGGGGGTACGCGAGCAGTACTTC. Protein sequence: CASSPSGQGGVREQYF. The chain links TRBV18 to TRBJ2-7, with 10 bases matching TRBD1. The CDR3 consists of 16 residues. The trim removed 2 bases at V and 6 bases at J, leaving 10 bases unmatched. CDR1 and CDR2 (germline): KGHSH, LQKENI.

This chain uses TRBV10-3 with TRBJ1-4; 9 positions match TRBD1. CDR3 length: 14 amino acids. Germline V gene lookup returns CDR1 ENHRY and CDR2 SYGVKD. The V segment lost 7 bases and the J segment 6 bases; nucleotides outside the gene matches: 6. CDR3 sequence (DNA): TGTGCCATCAAACCGGGACAGGGCCATGAAAAACTGTTTTTT. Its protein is CAIKPGQGHEKLFF.

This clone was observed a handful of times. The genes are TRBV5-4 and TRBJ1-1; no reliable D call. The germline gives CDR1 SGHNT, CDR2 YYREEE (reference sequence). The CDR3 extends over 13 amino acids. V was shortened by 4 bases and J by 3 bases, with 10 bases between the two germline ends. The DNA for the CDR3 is TGTGCCAGCAGCCCTTTATCTGACACTGAAGCTTTCTTT. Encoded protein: CASSPLSDTEAFF.

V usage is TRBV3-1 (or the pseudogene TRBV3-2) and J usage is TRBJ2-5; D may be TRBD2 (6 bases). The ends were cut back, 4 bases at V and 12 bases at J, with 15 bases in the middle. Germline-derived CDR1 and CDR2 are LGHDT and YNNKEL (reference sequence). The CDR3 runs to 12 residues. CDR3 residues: CASSLLSGGKYF. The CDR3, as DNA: TGTGCCAGCAGCCTTCTCTCTGGGGGGAAGTACTTC.

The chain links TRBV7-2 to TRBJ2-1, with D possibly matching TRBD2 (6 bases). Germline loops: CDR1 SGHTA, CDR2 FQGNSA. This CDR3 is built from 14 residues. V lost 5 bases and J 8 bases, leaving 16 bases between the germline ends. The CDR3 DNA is TGTGCCAGCAGCCGGACGGGAGTAGGGGATGAGCAGTTCTTC. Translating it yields CASSRTGVGDEQFF.

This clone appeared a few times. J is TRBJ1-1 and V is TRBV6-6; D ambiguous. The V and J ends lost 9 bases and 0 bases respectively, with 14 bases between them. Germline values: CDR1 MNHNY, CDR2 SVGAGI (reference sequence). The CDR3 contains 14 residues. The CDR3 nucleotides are TGTGCCAGTTCCGGAGGGCAGATGAACACTGAAGCTTTCTTT. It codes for CASSGGQMNTEAFF.

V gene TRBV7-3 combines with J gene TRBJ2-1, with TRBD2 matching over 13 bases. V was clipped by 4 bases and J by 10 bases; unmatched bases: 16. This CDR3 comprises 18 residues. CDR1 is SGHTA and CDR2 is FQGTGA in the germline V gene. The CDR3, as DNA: TGTGCCAGCAGCTCCTACCTCGGGACTAGCGGGATGTTTAAGGAGCAGTTCTTC. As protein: CASSSYLGTSGMFKEQFF.

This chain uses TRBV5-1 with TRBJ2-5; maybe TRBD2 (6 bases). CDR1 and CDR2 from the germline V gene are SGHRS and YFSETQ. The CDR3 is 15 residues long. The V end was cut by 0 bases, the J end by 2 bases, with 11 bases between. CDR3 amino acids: CASSLGGAGQETQYF. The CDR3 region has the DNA TGCGCCAGCAGCTTGGGGGGCGCGGGGCAAGAGACCCAGTACTTC.

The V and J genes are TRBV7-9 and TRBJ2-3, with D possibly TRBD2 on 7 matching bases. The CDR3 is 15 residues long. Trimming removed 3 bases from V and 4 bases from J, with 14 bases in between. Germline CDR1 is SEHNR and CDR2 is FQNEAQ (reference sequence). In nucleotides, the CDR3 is TGTGCCAGCAGCTTCTCGGGGGAGGGGGCAGATACGCAGTATTTT. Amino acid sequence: CASSFSGEGADTQYF.

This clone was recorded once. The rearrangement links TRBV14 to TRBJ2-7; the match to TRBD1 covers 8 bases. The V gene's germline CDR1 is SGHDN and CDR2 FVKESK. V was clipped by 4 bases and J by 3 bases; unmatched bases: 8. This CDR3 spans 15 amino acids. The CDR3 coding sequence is TGTGCCAGCAGCCGAGCGACAGGGGCCGGCTACGAGCAGTACTTC. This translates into CASSRATGAGYEQYF.

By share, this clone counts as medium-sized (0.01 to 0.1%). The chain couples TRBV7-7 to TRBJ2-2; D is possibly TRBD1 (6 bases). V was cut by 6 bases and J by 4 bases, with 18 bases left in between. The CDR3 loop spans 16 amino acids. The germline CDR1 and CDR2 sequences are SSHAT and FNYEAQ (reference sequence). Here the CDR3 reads CASRPIPGTITGELFF. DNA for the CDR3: TGTGCCAGCAGACCGATCCCCGGGACAATCACCGGGGAGCTGTTTTTT.

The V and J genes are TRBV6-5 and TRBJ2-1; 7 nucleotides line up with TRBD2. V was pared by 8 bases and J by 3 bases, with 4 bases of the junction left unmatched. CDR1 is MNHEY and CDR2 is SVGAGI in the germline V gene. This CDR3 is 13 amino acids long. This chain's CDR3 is CASLSGNYNEQFF. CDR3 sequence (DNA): TGTGCCAGCCTGAGCGGGAACTACAATGAGCAGTTCTTC.

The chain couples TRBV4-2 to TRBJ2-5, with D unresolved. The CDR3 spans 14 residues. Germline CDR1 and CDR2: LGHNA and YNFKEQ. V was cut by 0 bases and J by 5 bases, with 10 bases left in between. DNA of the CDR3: TGTGCCAGCAGCCAAGATACCCAGAGGGAGACCCAGTACTTC. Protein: CASSQDTQRETQYF.

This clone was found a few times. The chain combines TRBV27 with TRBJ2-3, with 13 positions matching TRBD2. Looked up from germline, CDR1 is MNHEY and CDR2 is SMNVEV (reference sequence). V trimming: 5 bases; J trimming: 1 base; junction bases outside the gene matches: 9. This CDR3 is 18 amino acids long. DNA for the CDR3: TGTGCCAGCAGTGGCCGGACTAGCGGGGGAGGGGGCACAGATACGCAGTATTTT. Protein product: CASSGRTSGGGGTDTQYF.

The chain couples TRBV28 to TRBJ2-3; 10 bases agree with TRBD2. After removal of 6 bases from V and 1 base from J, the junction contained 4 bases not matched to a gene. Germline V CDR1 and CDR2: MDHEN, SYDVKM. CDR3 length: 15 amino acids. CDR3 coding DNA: TGTGCCAGCAGGCTGACTAGCGGGCGCACAGATACGCAGTATTTT. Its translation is CASRLTSGRTDTQYF.

The DNA for the CDR3 is TGTGCCAGTAGTATTTCCAGACAGGGGGAGACTGAAGCTTTCTTT. Its translation is CASSISRQGETEAFF. V usage is TRBV19 and J usage is TRBJ1-1; 9 bases fit TRBD1. Losses at the gene ends were 3 bases for V and 5 bases for J; bases not matched to a gene: 7. Germline V gene data show CDR1 as LNHDA and CDR2 as SQIVND (reference sequence). This CDR3 region has 15 residues.

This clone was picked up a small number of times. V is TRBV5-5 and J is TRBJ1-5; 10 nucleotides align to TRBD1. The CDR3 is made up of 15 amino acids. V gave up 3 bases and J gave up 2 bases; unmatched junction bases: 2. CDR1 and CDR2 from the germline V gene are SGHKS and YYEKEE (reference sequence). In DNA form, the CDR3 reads TGTGCCAGCAGCTCCGGGACAGGGGGCAATCAGCCCCAGCATTTT. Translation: CASSSGTGGNQPQHF.

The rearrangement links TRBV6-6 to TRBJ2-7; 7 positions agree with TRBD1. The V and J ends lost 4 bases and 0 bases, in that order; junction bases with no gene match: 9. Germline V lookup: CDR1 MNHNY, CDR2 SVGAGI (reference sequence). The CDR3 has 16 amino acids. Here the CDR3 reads CASSSRRGLSSYEQYF. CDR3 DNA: TGTGCCAGCAGTTCCCGTAGGGGGCTGAGCTCCTACGAGCAGTACTTC.

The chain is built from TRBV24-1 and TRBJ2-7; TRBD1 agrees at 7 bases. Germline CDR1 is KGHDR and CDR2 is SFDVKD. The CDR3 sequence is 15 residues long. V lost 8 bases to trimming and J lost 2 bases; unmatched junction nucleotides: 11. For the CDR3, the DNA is TGTGCCACCATTACCGGGCCCCAGGGGGCCTACGAGCAGTACTTC. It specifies CATITGPQGAYEQYF.

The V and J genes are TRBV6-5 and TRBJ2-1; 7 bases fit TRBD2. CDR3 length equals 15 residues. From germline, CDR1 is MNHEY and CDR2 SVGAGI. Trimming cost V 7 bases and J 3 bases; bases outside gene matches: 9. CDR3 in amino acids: CASTKPGGGYNEQFF. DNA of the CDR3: TGTGCCAGCACGAAACCGGGCGGGGGCTACAATGAGCAGTTCTTC.

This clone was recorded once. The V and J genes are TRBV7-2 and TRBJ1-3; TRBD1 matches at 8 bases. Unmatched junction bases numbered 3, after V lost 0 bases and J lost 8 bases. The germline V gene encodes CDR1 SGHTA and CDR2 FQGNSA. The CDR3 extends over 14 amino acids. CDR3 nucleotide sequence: TGTGCCAGCAGCTTAGCTCAGGGGGCAGACACCATATATTTT. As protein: CASSLAQGADTIYF.

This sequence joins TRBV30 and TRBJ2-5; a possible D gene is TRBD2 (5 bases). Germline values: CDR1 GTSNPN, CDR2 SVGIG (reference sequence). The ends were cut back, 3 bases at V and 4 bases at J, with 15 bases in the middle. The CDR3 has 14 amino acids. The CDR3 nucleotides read TGTGCCTGGAGCCGCGGGCGGTGGGCAGAGACCCAGTACTTC. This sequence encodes CAWSRGRWAETQYF.

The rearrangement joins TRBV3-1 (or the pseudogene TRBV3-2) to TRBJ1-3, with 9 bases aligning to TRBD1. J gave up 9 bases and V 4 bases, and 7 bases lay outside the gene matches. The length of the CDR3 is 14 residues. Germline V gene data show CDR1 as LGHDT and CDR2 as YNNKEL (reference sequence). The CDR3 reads CASSRGTGTSTIYF. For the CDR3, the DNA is TGTGCCAGCAGCCGAGGGACAGGGACTAGCACCATATATTTT.

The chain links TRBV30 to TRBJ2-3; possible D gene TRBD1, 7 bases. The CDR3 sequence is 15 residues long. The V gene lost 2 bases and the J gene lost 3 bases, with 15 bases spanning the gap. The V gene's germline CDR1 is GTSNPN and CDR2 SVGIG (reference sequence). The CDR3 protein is CAWSQIQGRTDTQYF. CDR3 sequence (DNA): TGTGCCTGGAGTCAAATACAGGGGAGGACAGATACGCAGTATTTT.